The TCR beta chain under discussion was sequenced for a study of blood T cells in healthy people across ages. On this clonotype itself: As yet, its antigen is unknown.

Primed by a sample-barcoded 5' primer and a J-beta primer mix, a second PCR proceeded for about 6 to 11 cycles. A single record per CDR3 protein comes from TCRdb applying MiXCR to the 5' RACE reads. The sample records more than 1.4 million distinct CDR3 sequences, roughly 45% being singletons. Study findings and constraints: Versus aged donors, long-lived donors had higher diversity and more naive CD4+ cells.

Specimen: blood. The TCR originated in a woman in her late teens or twenties in good health.

CDR3 DNA: TGTGCCAGCAGCAGCGGGGGGCAGTATAATCAGCCCCAGCATTTT. This translates into CASSSGGQYNQPQHF. The rearrangement links TRBV12-3 or TRBV12-4 to TRBJ1-5; possible D gene TRBD1, 6 bases. The V end lost 6 bases, the J end lost 4 bases, and 16 bases lay between the germline ends. There are 15 residues in the CDR3.